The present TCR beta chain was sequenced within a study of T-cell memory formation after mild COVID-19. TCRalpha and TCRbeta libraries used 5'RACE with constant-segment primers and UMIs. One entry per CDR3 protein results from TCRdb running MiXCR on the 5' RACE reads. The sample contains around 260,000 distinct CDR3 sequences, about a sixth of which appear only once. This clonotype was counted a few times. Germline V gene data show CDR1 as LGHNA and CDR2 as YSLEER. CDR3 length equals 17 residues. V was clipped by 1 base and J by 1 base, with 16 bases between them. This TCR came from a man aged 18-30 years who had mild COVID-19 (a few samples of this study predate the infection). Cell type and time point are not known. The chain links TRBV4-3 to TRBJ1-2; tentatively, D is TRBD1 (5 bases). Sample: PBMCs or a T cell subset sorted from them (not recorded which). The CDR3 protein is CASSQVEDYRSNYGYTF. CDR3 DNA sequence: TGCGCCAGCAGCCAAGTCGAAGATTACAGGAGTAACTATGGCTACACCTTC.